This T cell receptor (beta chain) emerged from a study of regulatory T cells in long-lasting Graves disease. Study information: Disease was considered persistent Graves' disease after over 5 years of antithyroid drugs (with positive TSH receptor antibodies).

In germline, CDR1 is LGHDT, CDR2 YNNKEL (reference sequence). The CDR3 is 12 residues long. Building the TCR beta libraries relied on iRepertoire HTBI primers, and CDR3 regions underwent Arm-PCR. TCRdb itself ran the multiplex PCR reads through MiXCR, one entry per CDR3 protein. The sample lists roughly 450,000 distinct CDR3 sequences, under 25% occurring once. The time point denotes: persistent/refractory GD, antithyroid drugs over 5 years with positive TRAb. PBMC RNA was the source of the TCR library. Turning to this clonotype: What it binds is unknown. A junction boundary mismatches the germline segment, possibly from a read error.

Study observations and caveats: TCR diversity was lower in persistent Graves' patients than in newly diagnosed ones.

The sample in question was peripheral blood mononuclear cells (PBMCs), obtained when the disease was refractory, from a patient treated with antithyroid drugs. This clonotype was sampled from a female donor with Graves disease. This chain uses TRBV3-1 with TRBJ2-7, with D perhaps TRBD1 or TRBD2 (6 bases each). The CDR3 coding sequence is TGTGCCAGCAGCCTCGTCGGAGGGACACTAGAATTC. Its translation is CASSLVGGTLEF.